These T cell receptor beta chains were read from a single sample in a study of blood T cell repertoires in COVID-19. TCRdb's copy holds only in-frame clones and misses some; the assay was immunoSEQ multiplex PCR. Of fewer than 350,000 clones listed, 65% to 90% are singletons. The sequenced material came from peripheral blood. The receptors derive from a woman between 65 and 79 years old with COVID-19, enrolled during active disease. CDR3s include the opening cysteine and the closing phenylalanine or tryptophan. D genes are given only for firm matches. Clone size is not always given. Where it is, it says once, few, many or a class for expanded clones.

size	length	V	D	J	CDR3	DNA
NA	13	TRBV28	TRBD1	TRBJ1-2	CASSLDRAASYTF	TGTGCCAGCAGCCTTGACAGGGCAGCGAGCTACACCTTC
NA	13	TRBV5-1	NA	TRBJ1-4	CASARGEDEKLFF	TGCGCCAGCGCCCGGGGGGAGGATGAAAAACTGTTTTTT
NA	16	TRBV12-5	TRBD1	TRBJ1-1	CASGLVLGTDIAEAFF	TGTGCTAGTGGTTTGGTACTCGGGACAGATATCGCTGAAGCTTTCTTT
NA	14	TRBV6-5	TRBD1	TRBJ1-2	CASHAGQGSDGYTF	TGTGCCAGCCACGCCGGACAGGGTTCGGATGGCTACACCTTC
NA	15	TRBV19	NA	TRBJ1-4	CASSGQGAAGEKLFF	TGTGCCAGTAGTGGGCAAGGGGCGGCAGGTGAAAAACTGTTTTTT
few	15	TRBV7-2	NA	TRBJ1-6	CASSFQTGGNSPLHF	TGTGCCAGCAGCTTTCAGACGGGGGGTAATTCACCCCTCCACTTT
NA	12	TRBV29-1	NA	TRBJ1-5	CSVVFGNQPQHF	TGCAGCGTTGTTTTCGGCAATCAGCCCCAGCATTTT
NA	15	TRBV6-5	NA	TRBJ1-1	CASSYSRGVNTEAFF	TGTGCCAGCAGTTACTCGAGAGGAGTGAACACTGAAGCTTTCTTT
NA	13	TRBV27	NA	TRBJ1-1	CASSLGRGTEAFF	TGTGCCAGCAGTTTGGGCAGGGGCACTGAAGCTTTCTTT
NA	15	TRBV5-1	NA	TRBJ1-2	CASSLNEGNTYGYTF	TGCGCCAGCAGCTTGAATGAGGGAAATACCTATGGCTACACCTTC
NA	15	TRBV28	TRBD1	TRBJ1-5	CASSPQGGLNQPQHF	TGTGCCAGCAGTCCACAGGGGGGCCTAAATCAGCCCCAGCATTTT
once	15	TRBV11-2	NA	TRBJ2-7	CASSPLGGAGDEQYF	TGTGCCAGCAGCCCGCTGGGGGGGGCAGGCGACGAGCAGTACTTC
NA	13	TRBV15	NA	TRBJ1-1	CATSRDKNTEAFF	TGTGCCACCAGCAGAGATAAGAACACTGAAGCTTTCTTT
NA	15	TRBV7-2	TRBD2	TRBJ2-1	CASHTRRGGQDEQFF	TGTGCCAGCCACACCCGGCGGGGGGGCCAAGATGAGCAGTTCTTC
NA	16	TRBV27	NA	TRBJ2-7	CASSSYRDIISYEQYF	TGTGCCAGCAGTTCCTATCGGGACATCATCTCCTACGAGCAGTACTTC
NA	15	TRBV7-8	TRBD1	TRBJ1-2	CASARPGQLVYGYTF	TGTGCCAGCGCCCGCCCGGGACAGCTGGTTTATGGCTACACCTTC
NA	15	TRBV5-1	NA	TRBJ2-3	CASSQVASDTDTQYF	TGCGCCAGCAGCCAAGTAGCTAGTGACACAGATACGCAGTATTTT
NA	12	TRBV29-1	NA	TRBJ2-1	CSVAGTYNEQFF	TGCAGCGTTGCAGGGACCTACAATGAGCAGTTCTTC
NA	13	TRBV4-3	NA	TRBJ2-7	CASSLRTEGEQYF	TGCGCCAGCAGCCTCCGGACAGAGGGGGAGCAGTACTTC
NA	16	TRBV11-2	NA	TRBJ2-3	CASSLILRGYADTQYF	TGTGCCAGCAGCTTAATTTTGAGGGGGTATGCAGATACGCAGTATTTT
NA	15	TRBV24-1	TRBD1	TRBJ2-1	CATSDMGQGADEQFF	TGTGCCACCAGTGATATGGGACAGGGGGCGGATGAGCAGTTCTTC
NA	13	TRBV30	TRBD1	TRBJ1-2	CAWSVQGGYGYTF	TGTGCCTGGAGTGTACAGGGGGGCTATGGCTACACCTTC
NA	15	TRBV29-1	TRBD2	TRBJ2-6	CSVEGGGNGANVLTF	TGCAGCGTTGAAGGGGGGGGTAACGGGGCCAACGTCCTGACTTTC
NA	17	TRBV4-3	TRBD1	TRBJ1-2	CASSQELAGGSGDGYTF	TGCGCCAGCAGCCAAGAATTGGCAGGGGGGTCAGGGGATGGCTACACCTTC
NA	15	TRBV6-6	TRBD1	TRBJ2-7	CASSGTPGQGTEQYF	TGTGCCAGCAGTGGAACCCCGGGACAGGGTACGGAGCAGTACTTC
NA	13	TRBV27	TRBD2	TRBJ2-7	CASSLSGGNEQYF	TGTGCCAGCAGTTTATCGGGGGGGAACGAGCAGTACTTC
NA	15	TRBV5-1	TRBD1	TRBJ2-3	CASSLAGQGVDTQYF	TGCGCCAGCAGCTTGGCAGGCCAGGGGGTAGATACGCAGTATTTT
NA	17	TRBV10-2	TRBD1	TRBJ2-7	CASSDSPGTGGAYEQYF	TGCGCCAGCAGTGATTCCCCCGGGACAGGGGGGGCCTACGAGCAGTACTTC
NA	11	TRBV29-1	NA	TRBJ1-2	CSVGGGYGYTF	TGCAGCGTTGGAGGGGGCTATGGCTACACCTTC
NA	14	TRBV3-1/TRBV3-2	NA	TRBJ2-5	CASSQAPRGETQYF	TGTGCCAGCAGCCAAGCCCCTAGAGGGGAGACCCAGTACTTC
NA	14	TRBV10-2	NA	TRBJ2-3	CASKSRKSTDTQYF	TGCGCCAGCAAAAGCCGTAAATCCACAGATACGCAGTATTTT
NA	14	TRBV18	TRBD1	TRBJ2-7	CASSPQDRVYEQYF	TGTGCCAGCTCACCACAAGACAGGGTGTACGAGCAGTACTTC
once	15	TRBV2	TRBD1	TRBJ1-1	CASSVGQGAIPEAFF	TGTGCCAGCAGTGTGGGCCAGGGGGCTATCCCTGAAGCTTTCTTT
NA	14	TRBV21-1	NA	TRBJ1-2	CASTPGGRYYGYTF	TGTGCCAGCACCCCTGGGGGGAGGTACTATGGCTACACCTTC
NA	14	TRBV18	TRBD1	TRBJ1-4	CASSQDRQNEKLFF	TGTGCCAGCTCACAGGACAGGCAAAATGAAAAACTGTTTTTT
NA	13	TRBV6-5	NA	TRBJ1-1	CASSDGHYPEAFF	TGTGCCAGCAGCGACGGACATTACCCCGAAGCTTTCTTT
NA	16	TRBV6-6	TRBD1	TRBJ1-6	CASSYATGRDNSPLHF	TGTGCCAGCAGTTACGCGACAGGGCGCGATAATTCACCCCTCCACTTT
NA	13	TRBV10-3	TRBD1	TRBJ1-2	CAITKTGIGGYTF	TGTGCCATCACCAAGACAGGGATTGGTGGCTACACCTTC
NA	15	TRBV6-6	NA	TRBJ1-5	CASSIGQTSNQPQHF	TGTGCCAGCAGCATCGGACAGACATCCAATCAGCCCCAGCATTTT
NA	15	TRBV5-1	NA	TRBJ1-5	CASSLDGGRDQPQHF	TGCGCCAGCAGCTTGGACGGGGGGCGGGATCAGCCCCAGCATTTT
NA	13	TRBV5-1	NA	TRBJ2-7	CASSLASPGEQYF	TGCGCCAGCAGCTTGGCCTCCCCAGGCGAGCAGTACTTC
once	17	TRBV5-6	TRBD1	TRBJ1-6	CASSQTDRAGLDSPLHF	TGTGCCAGCAGCCAAACCGACAGGGCTGGTTTGGATTCACCCCTCCACTTT
NA	13	TRBV6-6	NA	TRBJ2-7	CASSLGPGGEQYF	TGTGCCAGCAGTCTAGGGCCCGGGGGAGAGCAGTACTTC
NA	14	TRBV6-5	NA	TRBJ2-1	CASSYGSSYNEQFF	TGTGCCAGCAGTTACGGGAGCTCCTACAATGAGCAGTTCTTC
NA	18	TRBV24-1	TRBD1	TRBJ2-6	CATSDPTGKGPGANVLTF	TGTGCCACCAGTGATCCGACAGGGAAGGGCCCTGGGGCCAACGTCCTGACTTTC
few	13	TRBV29-1	NA	TRBJ2-3	CSVVGHSTDTQYF	TGCAGCGTTGTGGGACATAGCACAGATACGCAGTATTTT
NA	14	TRBV28	NA	TRBJ2-1	CASSFPGGGDEQFF	TGTGCCAGCAGTTTCCCGGGGGGCGGCGATGAGCAGTTCTTC
NA	16	TRBV25-1	NA	TRBJ2-7	CASSYTRGGLHYEQYF	TGTGCCAGCAGTTACACACGGGGAGGATTGCACTACGAGCAGTACTTC
many	14	TRBV5-1	NA	TRBJ2-3	CASREATSTDTQYF	TGCGCCAGCAGGGAAGCGACTAGCACAGATACGCAGTATTTT
NA	16	TRBV5-1	TRBD1	TRBJ1-4	CASSLLPGQGGEKLFF	TGCGCCAGCAGCTTGTTACCGGGACAGGGCGGTGAAAAACTGTTTTTT
once	15	TRBV27	TRBD1	TRBJ1-2	CASGLTGSLIHGYTF	TGTGCCAGCGGCCTGACAGGGAGTCTCATCCATGGCTACACCTTC
once	18	TRBV11-2	NA	TRBJ2-6	CASSSREGVISGANVLTF	TGTGCCAGCAGCTCTAGGGAGGGGGTTATTTCTGGGGCCAACGTCCTGACTTTC
NA	15	TRBV4-1	NA	TRBJ2-3	CASSQVGLGADTQYF	TGCGCCAGCAGCCAAGTGGGGCTAGGAGCAGATACGCAGTATTTT